These 5 T cell receptor beta chains originate from one sample sequenced in a study of CD8 T cells in Susac syndrome (dated 2019 in TCRdb). Libraries were constructed by the immunoSEQ multiplex PCR assay. RNA was extracted using the RNeasy kit, and roughly 0.5 to 1 microgram was reverse transcribed with random hexamers. In TCRdb, the public reads were trimmed at Q25 with fastp and aligned with MiXCR, with productive beta chains retained. Identical CDR3 protein sequences are pooled into one entry, listed with their most common genes and DNA. Within this sample are fewer than 65,000 distinct CDR3 sequences, with approximately 94% of them counted one time only. 0.2% of the sample lies in the top ten. The sample consisted of CD8+ T cells from PBMCs. These receptors all come from a human donor in good health.

This chain uses TRBV6-1 with TRBJ2-1; D may be TRBD2 (6 bases). Germline V gene data show CDR1 as MNHNS and CDR2 as SASEGT. Trimming took off 6 bases at V and 6 bases at J, with 12 bases between the two ends. The CDR3 sequence is 13 residues long. CDR3 sequence: CASSRNGGNEQFF. In DNA form, the CDR3 reads TGTGCCAGCAGCAGGAACGGGGGCAATGAGCAGTTCTTC.

The chain joins TRBV7-9 to TRBJ1-6; tentatively, D is TRBD1 (6 bases). The CDR3 length is 14 residues. Trimming shortened V by 6 bases and J by 9 bases, and 15 bases separated the two germline ends. The germline V gene has CDR1 SEHNR and CDR2 FQNEAQ (reference sequence). The CDR3, as DNA: TGTGCCAGCAGGGACAGTCCTACCGGTTCACCCCTCCACTTT. As protein: CASRDSPTGSPLHF.

CDR3 DNA: TGTGCCAGCAAGGGGCAGTCACCCCTCCACTTT. It is translated as CASKGQSPLHF. V and J are TRBV12-3 or TRBV12-4 and TRBJ1-6; TRBD1 is a possible D gene (5 bases). CDR3 length: 11 residues. V was trimmed by 7 bases and J by 10 bases, leaving 8 bases between them.

The V call is TRBV3-1, the J call TRBJ2-7, with TRBD1 as a possible D gene (5 bases). V lost 0 bases and J lost 2, with 14 bases in between. The CDR3 is 16 residues long. Germline CDR1 reads LGHDT; CDR2 reads YNNKEL (reference sequence). The CDR3 sequence: CASSQDQSGRAYEQYF. CDR3 DNA sequence: TGTGCCAGCAGCCAAGATCAGTCGGGCAGGGCCTACGAGCAGTACTTC.

CDR3 in DNA: TGTGCCAGCAGCTTAAACAGGGAGAACACTGAAGCTTTCTTT. Translation gives CASSLNRENTEAFF. J is TRBJ1-1 and V is TRBV7-9, with D perhaps matching TRBD1 (6 bases). V gave up 2 bases and J gave up 1 base, with 8 bases separating them. The CDR3 extends over 14 amino acids. Germline V gives CDR1 SEHNR, CDR2 FQNEAQ (reference sequence).